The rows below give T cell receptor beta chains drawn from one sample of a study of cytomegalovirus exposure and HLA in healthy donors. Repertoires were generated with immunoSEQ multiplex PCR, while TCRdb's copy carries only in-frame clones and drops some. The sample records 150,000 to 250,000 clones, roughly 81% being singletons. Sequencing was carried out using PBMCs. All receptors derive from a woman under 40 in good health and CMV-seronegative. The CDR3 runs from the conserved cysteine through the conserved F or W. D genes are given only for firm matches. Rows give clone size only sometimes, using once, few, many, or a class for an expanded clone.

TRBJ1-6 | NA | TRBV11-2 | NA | TGTGCCAGCAGCTTAGAATCCGGCAGGTTACTGACACCCCTCCACTTT | CASSLESGRLLTPLHF
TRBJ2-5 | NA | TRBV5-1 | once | TGCGCCAGCAGCACAGGACAGACCCAAGAGACCCAGTACTTC | CASSTGQTQETQYF
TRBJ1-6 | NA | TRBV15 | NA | TGTGCCACCAGCAGAGATCTGGACACTTATAATTCACCCCTCCACTTT | CATSRDLDTYNSPLHF
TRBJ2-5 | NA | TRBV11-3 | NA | TGTGCCAGCAGCTTAAACAGGGTGGAGACCCAGTACTTC | CASSLNRVETQYF
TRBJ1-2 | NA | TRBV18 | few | TGTGCCAGCTCACCAACAGGGAAGGGTGGCTACACCTTC | CASSPTGKGGYTF
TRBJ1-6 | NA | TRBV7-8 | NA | TGTGCCAGCAGCTTACCGACAGTTTGGGCCCTCCACTTT | CASSLPTVWALHF
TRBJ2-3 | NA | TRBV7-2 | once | TGTGCCAGCAGCTTAATGCACATGGATACGCAGTATTTT | CASSLMHMDTQYF
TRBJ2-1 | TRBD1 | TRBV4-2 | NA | TGTGCCAGCAGCCAAGGGCGACAGGGCGATACCAATGAGCAGTTCTTC | CASSQGRQGDTNEQFF
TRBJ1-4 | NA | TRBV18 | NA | TGTGCCAGCTCAAAAGGTGCGGTTGAAAAACTGTTTTTT | CASSKGAVEKLFF
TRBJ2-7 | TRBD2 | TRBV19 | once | TGTGCCAGTAGTATGGACCTCGGGGGGGTCGGCGAGCAGTACTTC | CASSMDLGGVGEQYF
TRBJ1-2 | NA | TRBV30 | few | TGTGCCTGGAGATTGATCGAAGGGGTCTATGGCTACACCTTC | CAWRLIEGVYGYTF
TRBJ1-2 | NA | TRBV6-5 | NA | TGTGCCAGCAGTTACAGTAAATCAGAAGGCTACACCTTC | CASSYSKSEGYTF
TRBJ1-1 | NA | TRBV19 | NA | TGTGCCAGTAGTATCTTTGGCAGTGAGAACACTGAAGCTTTCTTT | CASSIFGSENTEAFF
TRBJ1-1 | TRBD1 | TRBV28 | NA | TGTGCCAGCAGCTTAGGACAGGCTAATACTGAAGCTTTCTTT | CASSLGQANTEAFF
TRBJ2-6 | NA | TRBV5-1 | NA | TGCGCCAGCAGCTTGGATAGTGGGGCCAACGTCCTGACTTTC | CASSLDSGANVLTF
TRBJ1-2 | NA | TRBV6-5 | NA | TGTGCCAGCAGTCGGGGCTATGGCTACACCTTC | CASSRGYGYTF
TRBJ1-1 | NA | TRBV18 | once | TGTGCCAGCTCCCTACTGGCGGGGGCCCCCGGGATTACTGAAGCTTTCTTT | CASSLLAGAPGITEAFF
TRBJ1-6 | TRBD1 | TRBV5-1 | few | TGCGCCAGCAGCTTGGCAGGGGGTGCGTATAATTCACCCCTCCACTTT | CASSLAGGAYNSPLHF
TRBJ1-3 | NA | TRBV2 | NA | TGTGCCAGCAGTCCAGGGAAGGGGCTTTTAGGAAACACCATATATTTT | CASSPGKGLLGNTIYF
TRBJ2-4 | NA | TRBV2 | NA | TGTGCCAGCATCCAGGGGCGGAAAAACATTCAGTACTTC | CASIQGRKNIQYF
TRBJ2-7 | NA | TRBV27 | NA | TGTGCCAGCAGGCCGGACAGCTCCTACGAGCAGTACTTC | CASRPDSSYEQYF
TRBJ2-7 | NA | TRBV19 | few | TGTGCCAGTAGCCCTATACTCCGGGACTCCTCCTACGAGCAGTACTTC | CASSPILRDSSYEQYF
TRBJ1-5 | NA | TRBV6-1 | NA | TGTGCCAGCGCGAGGGAAATAGTTCAGCCCCAGCATTTT | CASAREIVQPQHF
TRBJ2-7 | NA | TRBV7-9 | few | TGTGCCAGCGTGCGAGGGGAGGTTAGGGAGCAGTACTTC | CASVRGEVREQYF
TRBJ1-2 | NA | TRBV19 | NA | TGTGCCAGTAGTATCCAGGGAGGGAGGCGTAAGGCTGGCTACACCTTC | CASSIQGGRRKAGYTF
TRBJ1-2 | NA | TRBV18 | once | TGTGCCAGCTCTTACCAGGCGTCAGGAGGTGATGGCTACACCTTC | CASSYQASGGDGYTF
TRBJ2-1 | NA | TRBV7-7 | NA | TGTGCCAGCAGCTTAATCGCCGGGAGCACCAATGAGCAGTTCTTC | CASSLIAGSTNEQFF
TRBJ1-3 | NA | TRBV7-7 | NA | TGTGCCAGCAGCTTAGGACGGGCGGGGAACACCATATATTTT | CASSLGRAGNTIYF
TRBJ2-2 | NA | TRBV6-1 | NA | TGTGCCAGCAGTGAAACAGGGTGGACCGGGGAGCTGTTTTTT | CASSETGWTGELFF
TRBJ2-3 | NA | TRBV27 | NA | TGTGCCAGCAGGCGACAGGTGACCACAGATACGCAGTATTTT | CASRRQVTTDTQYF
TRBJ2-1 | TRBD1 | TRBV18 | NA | TGTGCCAGCTCACCGAGGACAGGGGAATCCAATGAGCAGTTCTTC | CASSPRTGESNEQFF
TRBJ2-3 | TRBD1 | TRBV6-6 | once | TGTGCCAGCAGCGGGACAGGGGTTGGCACAGATACGCAGTATTTT | CASSGTGVGTDTQYF
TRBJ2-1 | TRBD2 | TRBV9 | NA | TGTGCCAGCAGCGTAGAGTTAACTAGCGGGGTTAATGAGCAGTTCTTC | CASSVELTSGVNEQFF
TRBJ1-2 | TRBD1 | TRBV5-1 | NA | TGCGCCAGCAGCTTGGAGGGACAGGCGGGCTATGGCTACACCTTC | CASSLEGQAGYGYTF
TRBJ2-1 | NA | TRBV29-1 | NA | TGCAGCGTTGTACGGTCCTACAATGAGCAGTTCTTC | CSVVRSYNEQFF
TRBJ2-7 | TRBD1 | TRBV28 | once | TGTGCCAGCAGCCCGGGGGGGACAGGGGCCCACGAGCAGTACTTC | CASSPGGTGAHEQYF
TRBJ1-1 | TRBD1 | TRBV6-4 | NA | TGTGCCAGCAGAGTACAGGGGATGAACACTGAAGCTTTCTTT | CASRVQGMNTEAFF
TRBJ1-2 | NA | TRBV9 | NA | TGTGCCAGCAGCGGGACCACGGGACACCCCTCTGGTGGCTACACCTTC | CASSGTTGHPSGGYTF
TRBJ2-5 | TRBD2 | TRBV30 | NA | TGTGCCTGGAGCCGAGGACTAGCGGGGGGCCAAGAGACCCAGTACTTC | CAWSRGLAGGQETQYF
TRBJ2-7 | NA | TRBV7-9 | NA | TGTGCCAGCAGCAACGACGGGGAAGCTTACGAGCAGTACTTC | CASSNDGEAYEQYF
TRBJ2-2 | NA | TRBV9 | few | TGTGCCAGCAGAGGGGGTTGGGACACCGGGGAGCTGTTTTTT | CASRGGWDTGELFF
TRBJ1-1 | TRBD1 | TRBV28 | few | TGTGCCAGCAGTGAAGGGGGCGGAAACACTGAAGCTTTCTTT | CASSEGGGNTEAFF
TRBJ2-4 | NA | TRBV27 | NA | TGTGCCAGCAGTCGGCAAAGAACAGGGTACTCCGTCAAAAACATTCAGTACTTC | CASSRQRTGYSVKNIQYF
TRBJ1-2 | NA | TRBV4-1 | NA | TGCGCCAGCGGCCTTGGTACAGGACCTAACTATGGCTACACCTTC | CASGLGTGPNYGYTF
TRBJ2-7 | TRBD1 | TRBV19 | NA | TGTGCCAGTAGTACCCGACAGGGAACGCTAATAAACGAGCAGTACTTC | CASSTRQGTLINEQYF
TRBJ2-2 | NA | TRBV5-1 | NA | TGCGCCAGCAGCTTGTCTAGTACGCCGAGTGGCGGGGAGCTGTTTTTT | CASSLSSTPSGGELFF